This paragraph reports one T cell receptor beta chain. The sample is drawn from a study of cytomegalovirus exposure and HLA in healthy donors. Study-wide background: Within the Caucasian-associated ancestry cluster were around four fifths of the roughly 360 genotyped donors.

Germline-derived CDR1 and CDR2 are SGDLS and YYNGEE. The CDR3 consists of 14 residues. Trimming stripped 3 bases from V and 3 bases from J, with 9 bases between. The PCR made use of 60 Vbeta and 13 Jbeta primers. Clones were sequenced by immunoSEQ multiplex PCR, and TCRdb holds only the in-frame ones, with some missing. The sample includes more than 200,000 clones. At collection, donors were nominally healthy, but unrecorded immune exposures were probable. This TCR came from a woman younger than 45 in good health and CMV-seropositive. The chain employs TRBV9 and TRBJ2-2; D is possibly TRBD2 (5 bases). Sequencing input: PBMCs. This CDR3 is CASSERTHTGELFF. The CDR3 DNA reads as TGTGCCAGCAGCGAAAGGACTCACACCGGGGAGCTGTTTTTT. The whole variable domain, remainder taken from reference TRBV9 and TRBJ2-2, is DSGVTQTPKHLITATGQRVTLRCSPRSGDLSVYWYQQSLDQGLQFLIQYYNGEERAKGNILERFSAQQFPDLHSELNLSSLELGDSALYFCASSERTHTGELFFGEGSRLTVL.